The present T cell receptor (beta chain) was sequenced within a study of identical twins. Findings and limits, study-wide: Fewer insertions were carried by abundant cord blood beta clonotypes, but none was seen in memory repertoires. Beta out-of-frame sequences showed weaker excess sharing between twins.

The ends were cut back, 6 bases at V and 8 bases at J, with 8 bases in the middle. Per the germline V gene, CDR1 is SEHNR and CDR2 is FQNEAQ (reference sequence). This CDR3 is built from 11 residues. A single record per CDR3 protein comes from TCRdb applying MiXCR to the 5' RACE reads. The data show about 470,000 distinct CDR3 sequences, approximately 24% seen once. Concerning this clonotype itself: The antigen remains undetermined.

The sample was also linked to a second study, of T cells expressing NK-cell markers. In that study: The leading position in the CD3+CD56-NKG2C+ fraction of several donors also went to these clonotypes.

The TCR originated in a woman between 18 and 30 years old in good health. Sequencing used CD4+ T cells sorted from blood. The chain carries TRBV7-9 and TRBJ2-1; D might be TRBD2 (5 bases). This CDR3 is CASSKEDEQFF. The CDR3 bases are TGTGCCAGCAGTAAGGAGGATGAGCAGTTCTTC. The whole variable domain, remainder taken from reference TRBV7-9 and TRBJ2-1, is DTGVSQNPRHKITKRGQNVTFRCDPISEHNRLYWYRQTLGQGPEFLTYFQNEAQLEKSRLLSDRFSAERPKGSFSTLEIQRTEQGDSAMYLCASSKEDEQFFGPGTRLTVL.